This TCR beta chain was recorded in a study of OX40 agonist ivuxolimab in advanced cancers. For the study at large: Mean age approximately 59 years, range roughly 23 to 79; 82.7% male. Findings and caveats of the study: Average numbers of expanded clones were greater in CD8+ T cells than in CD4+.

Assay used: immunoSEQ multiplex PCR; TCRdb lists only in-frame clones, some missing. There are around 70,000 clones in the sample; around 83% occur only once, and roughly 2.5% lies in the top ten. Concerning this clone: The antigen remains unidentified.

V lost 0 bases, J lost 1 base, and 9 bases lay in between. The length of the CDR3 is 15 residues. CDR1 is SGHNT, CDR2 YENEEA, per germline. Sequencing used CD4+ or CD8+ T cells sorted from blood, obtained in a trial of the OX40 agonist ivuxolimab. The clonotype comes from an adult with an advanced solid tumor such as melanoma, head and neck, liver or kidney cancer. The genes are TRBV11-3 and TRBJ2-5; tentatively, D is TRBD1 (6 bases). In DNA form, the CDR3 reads TGTGCCAGCAGCTTAGATGGGACAACCCAAGAGACCCAGTACTTC. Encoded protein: CASSLDGTTQETQYF.